This T cell receptor beta chain was sequenced in a study of cytomegalovirus exposure and HLA in healthy donors. V was trimmed by 2 bases and J by 4 bases, leaving 14 bases between them. CDR1 and CDR2 (germline): MDHEN, SYDVKM. The CDR3 runs to 15 residues. Whole-study results and caveats: When analyzed later, a missense DCLRE1C variant was found to be linked to TCR beta V- and J-gene trimming. The study listed approximately 170 cytomegalovirus-associated TCR beta chains. Common viral pathogens seemed to be connected with several of the most significant clusters, according to a later analysis. Based on reports, TCR beta sequences accurately predicted HLA-A and HLA-B alleles for most subjects.

With 60 Vbeta and 13 Jbeta primers, the PCR was carried out. Sequencing used immunoSEQ multiplex PCR; TCRdb keeps in-frame clones, though not all of them. The sample has around 80,000 clones, over 65% seen once; the top ten hold around 4.8%. In regard to this clone: Its antigen is not identified.

Sequenced material: PBMCs. The chain recombines TRBV28 with TRBJ1-1, with D uncertain. The receptor's source is a man aged 35-49 years in good health and CMV-seronegative. CDR3 in amino acids: CASSLVRVSGTEAFF. The DNA of the CDR3 is TGTGCCAGCAGTTTAGTGCGGGTCTCGGGCACTGAAGCTTTCTTT.